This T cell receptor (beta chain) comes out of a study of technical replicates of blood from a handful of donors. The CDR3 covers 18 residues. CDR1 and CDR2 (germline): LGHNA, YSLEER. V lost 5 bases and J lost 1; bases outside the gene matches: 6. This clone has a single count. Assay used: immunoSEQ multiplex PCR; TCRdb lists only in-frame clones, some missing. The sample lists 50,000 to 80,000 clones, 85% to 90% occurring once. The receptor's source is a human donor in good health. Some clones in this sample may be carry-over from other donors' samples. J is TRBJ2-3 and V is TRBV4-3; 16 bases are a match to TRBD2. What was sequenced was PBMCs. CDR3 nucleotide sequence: TGCGCCAGCAGCGAAGGGACTAGCGGGGGGGCCCGCACAGATACGCAGTATTTT. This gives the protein CASSEGTSGGARTDTQYF.